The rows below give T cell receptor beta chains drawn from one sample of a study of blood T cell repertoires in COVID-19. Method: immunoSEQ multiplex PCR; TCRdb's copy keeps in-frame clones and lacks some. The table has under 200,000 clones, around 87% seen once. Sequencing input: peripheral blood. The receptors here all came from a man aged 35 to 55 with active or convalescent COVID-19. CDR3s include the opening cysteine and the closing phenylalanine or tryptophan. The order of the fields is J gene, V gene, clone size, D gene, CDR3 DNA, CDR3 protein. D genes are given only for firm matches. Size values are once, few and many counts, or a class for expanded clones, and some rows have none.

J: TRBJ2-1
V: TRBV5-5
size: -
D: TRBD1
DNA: TGTGCCAGCAGCTTGGCCGGGACAGGGGGAATCAATGAGCAGTTCTTC
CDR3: CASSLAGTGGINEQFF

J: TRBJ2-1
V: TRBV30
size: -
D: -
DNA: TGTGCCTGGAGATATGCGGGGCGATACAATGAGCAGTTCTTC
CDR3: CAWRYAGRYNEQFF

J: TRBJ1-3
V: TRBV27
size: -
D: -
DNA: TGTGCCAGCAGTAGGGGGGGGACTGGAAACACCATATATTTT
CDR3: CASSRGGTGNTIYF

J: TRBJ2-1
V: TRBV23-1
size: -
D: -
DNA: TGCGCCAGCAGCCGATCCGATACCCGCAGATCAAGCTCCTACAATGAGCAGTTCTTC
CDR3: CASSRSDTRRSSSYNEQFF

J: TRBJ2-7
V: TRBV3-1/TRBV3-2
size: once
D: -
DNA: TGTGCCAGCAGCCAAACAGGATTAAATACCTACGAGCAGTACTTC
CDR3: CASSQTGLNTYEQYF

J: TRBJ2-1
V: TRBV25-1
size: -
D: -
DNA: TGTGCCAGCAGTGGAGGGAGGTACAATGAGCAGTTCTTC
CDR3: CASSGGRYNEQFF

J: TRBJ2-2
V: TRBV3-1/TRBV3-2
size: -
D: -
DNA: TGTGCCAGCAGCCAAGATATTAGGAGGGTTGACACCGGGGAGCTGTTTTTT
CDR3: CASSQDIRRVDTGELFF

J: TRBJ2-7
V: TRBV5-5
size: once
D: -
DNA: TGTGCCAGCAGCTTGGCTACTGCATCCTACGAGCAGTACTTC
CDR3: CASSLATASYEQYF

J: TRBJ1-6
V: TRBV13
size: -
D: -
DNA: TGTGCCAGCAGCTTATTGGCTGGGGAGGAAAATTCACCCCTCCACTTT
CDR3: CASSLLAGEENSPLHF

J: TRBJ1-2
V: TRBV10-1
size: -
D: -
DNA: TGCGCCAGCAGTCCCGACAGAATCTCTGGCTACACCTTC
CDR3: CASSPDRISGYTF

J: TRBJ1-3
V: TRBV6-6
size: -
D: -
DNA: TGTGCCAGCAGCCACCAAATCAGTGGAAACACCATATATTTT
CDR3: CASSHQISGNTIYF

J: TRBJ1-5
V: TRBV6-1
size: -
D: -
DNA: TGTGCCAGCAGTGAATTGGAGGGTCCGACCAATCAGCCCCAGCATTTT
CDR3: CASSELEGPTNQPQHF